Below are 26 T cell receptor beta chains sequenced from a single sample in a study of cytomegalovirus exposure and HLA in healthy donors. The PCR had 60 Vbeta and 13 Jbeta primers. TCRdb's table, derived via immunoSEQ multiplex PCR, lists solely in-frame clones and lacks some. The sample comprises 130,000 or so clones, approximately 80% of which are singletons, and around 2% rests with the top ten. Sequencing used PBMCs. The receptor source for this set is a man between 18 and 29 years old in good health and CMV-seronegative.

The chain couples TRBV4-1 to TRBJ1-2, with D uncertain. With 0 bases removed from V and 6 bases from J, the gap between germline ends came to 23 bases. This CDR3 spans 18 amino acids. Germline V gene sequence: CDR1 MGHRA, CDR2 YSYEKL. CDR3 in amino acids: CASSQDPMMRVSADGYTF. The DNA of the CDR3 is TGCGCCAGCAGCCAAGACCCGATGATGAGGGTTTCAGCGGATGGCTACACCTTC.

This chain joins TRBV15 and TRBJ1-2; D not certain. Trimming left V 0 bases short and J 2 bases short, with 16 bases between. The CDR3 is made up of 17 amino acids. Germline CDR1 LNHNV, CDR2 YYDKDF (reference sequence). Here the CDR3 reads CATSRDPASGYNYGYTF. For the CDR3, the DNA is TGTGCCACCAGCAGAGACCCCGCCAGTGGTTACAACTATGGCTACACCTTC.

The chain combines TRBV5-1 with TRBJ2-5; no clear D gene. V was pared by 5 bases and J by 5 bases, with 19 bases between. The CDR3 is 15 residues long. Germline assignment: CDR1 SGHRS and CDR2 YFSETQ. DNA of the CDR3: TGCGCCAGCAGGTCTCCCCTCAGACAAGGCGAGACCCAGTACTTC. Translation: CASRSPLRQGETQYF. Combining the CDR3 with reference TRBV5-1 and TRBJ2-5 gives the whole variable domain KAGVTQTPRYLIKTRGQQVTLSCSPISGHRSVSWYQQTPGQGLQFLFEYFSETQRNKGNFPGRFSGRQFSNSRSEMNVSTLELGDSALYLCASRSPLRQGETQYFGPGTRLLVL.

V usage is TRBV14 and J usage is TRBJ2-7; D not resolved. V was clipped by 1 base and J by 2 bases, with 9 bases between them. Germline CDR1 and CDR2: SGHDN and FVKESK. CDR3 length: 14 residues. The DNA of the CDR3 is TGTGCCAGCAGCCAAGTGGGCAGTACCTACGAGCAGTACTTC. This sequence encodes CASSQVGSTYEQYF.

This rearrangement joins TRBV6-1 to TRBJ2-5; D is unclear. Germline-derived CDR1 and CDR2 are MNHNS and SASEGT. With 4 bases removed from V and 5 bases from J, the gap between germline ends came to 5 bases. CDR3 length equals 11 residues. CDR3 protein: CASSASETQYF. CDR3 nucleotide sequence: TGTGCCAGCAGTGCCAGTGAGACCCAGTACTTC.

The chain couples TRBV6-5 to TRBJ2-2; 7 positions match TRBD1. The J segment lost 5 bases and the V segment lost 5 bases, leaving 2 bases of the junction unmatched. Germline CDR1 and CDR2: MNHEY and SVGAGI. This CDR3 contains 13 residues. CDR3 amino acids: CASSTQGTGELFF. As DNA, the CDR3 is TGTGCCAGCAGTACACAGGGGACCGGGGAGCTGTTTTTT.

The rearrangement joins TRBV27 to TRBJ1-1, with D possibly matching TRBD1 (5 bases). Germline V gene lookup returns CDR1 MNHEY and CDR2 SMNVEV (reference sequence). Trimming pared 2 bases from V and 5 bases from J, leaving 15 bases between. The CDR3 length is 15 residues. CDR3 in DNA: TGTGCCAGCAGTTTAACTGGATTTGGGGGGACTGAAGCTTTCTTT. Protein product: CASSLTGFGGTEAFF.

The chain is built from TRBV27 and TRBJ1-1, with 7 bases that match TRBD1. V gave up 3 bases and J gave up 1 base; unmatched junction bases: 5. Looked up from germline, CDR1 is MNHEY and CDR2 is SMNVEV (reference sequence). CDR3 length: 15 amino acids. The CDR3 reads CASSFNRGANTEAFF. In DNA, the CDR3 is TGTGCCAGCAGTTTTAACAGGGGAGCGAACACTGAAGCTTTCTTT.

This chain links TRBV11-2 with TRBJ1-1; D might be TRBD1 (6 bases). This CDR3 spans 14 amino acids. Germline CDR1 reads SGHAT; CDR2 reads FQNNGV. V was clipped by 3 bases and J by 1 base, with 9 bases between them. The CDR3 DNA reads as TGTGCCAGCAGCTTGATGGGGGCGAACACTGAAGCTTTCTTT. Translated: CASSLMGANTEAFF.

The count of this clone is one. The chain is built from TRBV6-5 and TRBJ2-7; D is unresolved. Germline lookup yields CDR1 MNHEY and CDR2 SVGAGI. The V gene lost 5 bases and the J gene lost 0 bases, with 14 bases spanning the gap. The CDR3 runs to 15 residues. CDR3 sequence reads: CASSRSVGNSYEQYF. CDR3 nucleotides: TGTGCCAGCAGTCGGAGTGTAGGAAACTCCTACGAGCAGTACTTC.

This clone was seen once. This chain joins TRBV27 and TRBJ2-7; D gene ambiguous. V was trimmed by 5 bases and J by 0 bases, leaving 11 bases between them. The CDR3 spans 14 residues. Germline V lookup: CDR1 MNHEY, CDR2 SMNVEV (reference sequence). CDR3: CASSPREASYEQYF. CDR3 in DNA: TGTGCCAGCAGTCCCCGAGAGGCCTCCTACGAGCAGTACTTC.

The V gene is TRBV6-6, the J gene TRBJ1-2; TRBD1 matches 8 bases. V was clipped by 7 bases and J by 8 bases; unmatched bases: 12. The CDR3 is 14 residues long. Germline V gives CDR1 MNHNY, CDR2 SVGAGI (reference sequence). CDR3 in amino acids: CASTDRGLNWGYTF. The CDR3 region has the DNA TGTGCCAGCACTGACAGGGGTCTGAACTGGGGCTACACCTTC.

The chain links TRBV1 to TRBJ2-7; TRBD2 is taken as the D call from the table, unchecked against the DNA. TRBV1 is a recognized pseudogene. This CDR3 contains 20 residues. Here the CDR3 reads CTSSPFGVVAGASNPYEQYF. In nucleotides, the CDR3 is TGCACCAGCAGCCCCTTCGGAGTGGTAGCGGGGGCCTCAAATCCCTACGAGCAGTACTTC.

A single count supports this clone. The rearrangement uses TRBV4-2 and TRBJ2-7; 8 bases line up with TRBD2. With 3 bases clipped from V and 2 bases from J, the junction kept 9 bases outside the gene matches. This CDR3 comprises 16 residues. CDR1 LGHNA and CDR2 YNFKEQ come from the germline V gene. The CDR3 region is CASSHRVAGPTYEQYF. The CDR3 DNA is TGTGCCAGCAGCCATAGAGTAGCGGGGCCGACCTACGAGCAGTACTTC.

V gene TRBV19 combines with J gene TRBJ1-1, with D possibly TRBD1 on 5 matching bases. Between the trimmed V and J ends, which lost 1 base and 3 bases, there was a span of 9 bases. The germline gives CDR1 LNHDA, CDR2 SQIVND (reference sequence). This CDR3 is 14 amino acids long. CDR3: CASSIAGRDTEAFF. The CDR3 nucleotides read TGTGCCAGTAGTATAGCAGGGAGGGACACTGAAGCTTTCTTT.

The chain is built from TRBV13 and TRBJ2-1, with D possibly being TRBD2 (5 bases). Deletions cut 1 base from V and 16 bases from J, with 14 bases between. CDR3 length: 12 residues. Germline V gene lookup returns CDR1 PRHDT and CDR2 FYEKMQ (reference sequence). CDR3 DNA: TGTGCCAGCAGCTTAGATGAGGGCGCGGAATTCTTC. Encoded protein: CASSLDEGAEFF. The variable domain in full, completed from reference TRBV13 and TRBJ2-1, reads AAGVIQSPRHLIKEKRETATLKCYPIPRHDTVYWYQQGPGQDPQFLISFYEKMQSDKGSIPDRFSAQQFSDYHSELNMSSLELGDSALYFCASSLDEGAEFFGPGTRLTVL.

This clone appeared a single time. The chain recombines TRBV7-8 with TRBJ2-3; D uncertain. The V end lost 0 bases, the J end lost 4 bases, and 11 bases lay between the germline ends. The germline CDR1 and CDR2 sequences are SGHVS and FQNEAQ. The length of the CDR3 is 15 residues. DNA of the CDR3: TGTGCCAGCAGCTTAGCTCAGTTTTTCTCAGATACGCAGTATTTT. Protein sequence: CASSLAQFFSDTQYF.

The chain combines TRBV10-2 with TRBJ2-5; D possibly matches TRBD1 or TRBD2 (5 bases each). Near its end, the DNA agrees better with TRBJ2-7, so the J call may be wrong. CDR3 length: 11 amino acids. In germline, CDR1 is WSHSY, CDR2 SAAADI. The CDR3: CASMGAYEQYF. The DNA for the CDR3 is TGCGCCAGCATGGGGGCCTACGAGCAGTACTTC.

The CDR3 is CASSRRDRGQETQYF. DNA for the CDR3: TGTGCCAGTAGTCGCCGGGACAGGGGGCAAGAGACCCAGTACTTC. This chain joins TRBV19 and TRBJ2-5; 11 bases are shared with TRBD1. CDR1 LNHDA and CDR2 SQIVND come from the germline V gene (reference sequence). Trimming took 5 bases from V and 2 from J; bases not matched to a gene: 4. The CDR3 totals 15 residues. The variable domain in full, with the rest retrieved from reference TRBV19 and TRBJ2-5, is DGGITQSPKYLFRKEGQNVTLSCEQNLNHDAMYWYRQDPGQGLRLIYYSQIVNDFQKGDIAEGYSVSREKKESFPLTVTSAQKNPTAFYLCASSRRDRGQETQYFGPGTRLLVL.

The chain employs TRBV5-6 and TRBJ1-2; 9 bases fit TRBD1. Per germline, CDR1 SGHDT and CDR2 YYEEEE. With 3 bases clipped from V and 4 bases from J, the junction kept 4 bases outside the gene matches. The CDR3 runs to 14 residues. The CDR3 is CASSSGTGTYGYTF. DNA for the CDR3: TGTGCCAGCAGCTCCGGGACAGGGACCTATGGCTACACCTTC.

The J gene is TRBJ2-7, the V gene TRBV5-1; D call uncertain. The CDR3 is 13 residues long. The germline V gene encodes CDR1 SGHRS and CDR2 YFSETQ. Trimming pared 2 bases from V and 2 bases from J, leaving 8 bases between. CDR3 amino acids: CASSLIQPYEQYF. The CDR3 coding sequence is TGCGCCAGCAGCTTAATACAGCCCTACGAGCAGTACTTC.

The V gene is TRBV6-5, the J gene TRBJ2-5; 8 bases are shared with TRBD2. Germline CDR1 MNHEY, CDR2 SVGAGI. J lost 9 bases, V lost 6 bases, and 6 bases had no gene match. This CDR3 comprises 12 residues. CDR3 sequence: CASSMGLGAQYF. CDR3 bases: TGTGCCAGCAGCATGGGACTAGGGGCCCAGTACTTC.

The V gene is TRBV5-1, the J gene TRBJ1-2; TRBD1 matches at 7 bases. CDR3 length: 17 amino acids. Germline V gene sequence: CDR1 SGHRS, CDR2 YFSETQ. J lost 5 bases, V lost 3 bases, and 16 bases had no gene match. Here the CDR3 reads CASSSGTVGKLLYGYTF. CDR3 coding DNA: TGCGCCAGCAGCTCAGGGACAGTGGGGAAGTTGTTATATGGCTACACCTTC. Full variable domain (rest looked up from reference TRBV5-1 and TRBJ1-2): KAGVTQTPRYLIKTRGQQVTLSCSPISGHRSVSWYQQTPGQGLQFLFEYFSETQRNKGNFPGRFSGRQFSNSRSEMNVSTLELGDSALYLCASSSGTVGKLLYGYTFGSGTRLTVV.

The sample holds one count of this clone. The V gene is TRBV5-4, the J gene TRBJ1-1; the D is unclear. Germline V lookup: CDR1 SGHNT, CDR2 YYREEE (reference sequence). Trimming took off 0 bases at V and 4 bases at J, with 13 bases between the two ends. CDR3 length equals 15 residues. CDR3 residues: CASSLAPEGITEAFF. CDR3 sequence (DNA): TGTGCCAGCAGCTTGGCCCCTGAGGGTATCACTGAAGCTTTCTTT.

This rearrangement joins TRBV5-6 to TRBJ1-6; tentative D call: TRBD1 (6 bases). V lost 0 bases and J lost 9, with 10 bases in between. CDR3 length: 14 residues. Germline V gene data show CDR1 as SGHDT and CDR2 as YYEEEE. The CDR3 nucleotides read TGTGCCAGCAGCTTGGAGGGGGGGAGTTCACCCCTCCACTTT. This encodes CASSLEGGSSPLHF. Full variable domain (remainder filled in from reference TRBV5-6 and TRBJ1-6): DAGVTQSPTHLIKTRGQQVTLRCSPKSGHDTVSWYQQALGQGPQFIFQYYEEEERQRGNFPDRFSGHQFPNYSSELNVNALLLGDSALYLCASSLEGGSSPLHFGNGTRLTVT.

V usage is TRBV2 and J usage is TRBJ2-1; 7 nucleotides match TRBD2. This CDR3 contains 15 residues. Unmatched junction bases numbered 16, after V lost 9 bases and J lost 8 bases. The germline CDR1 and CDR2 sequences are SNHLY and FYNNEI. In DNA, the CDR3 is TGTGCCAGAATGAGCCCCGGCTTTGGGGGGGATGAGCAGTTCTTC. It yields the protein CARMSPGFGGDEQFF.